This T cell receptor (beta chain) was identified in a study of T cells expressing NK-cell markers. About the research overall: Seven sequenced donors out of eight were HCMV-seropositive, one seronegative.

cDNA encoding TCR beta was synthesized via 5'RACE template switching incorporating UMIs. From its re-call of the 5' RACE reads, TCRdb lists each CDR3 protein once, without DNA. Here the sample table reports fewer than 400,000 distinct CDR3 sequences. CDR1 SGHRS and CDR2 YFSETQ come from the germline V gene. The CDR3 has 15 residues. This TCR came from a man aged 18-75 years in good health. This sequence joins TRBV5-1 and TRBJ1-2; TCRdb's D call, TRBD1, is unchecked because there is no DNA. Sequenced sample: blood T cells: a sorted CD56 or NKG2C T cell subset, CD4+ or CD8+ T cells, or bulk PBMC T cells (not recorded which). The CDR3 reads CASSPGTGDSRGYTF.